This T cell receptor (beta chain) derives from a study of technical replicates of blood from a few donors. Method: immunoSEQ multiplex PCR; TCRdb's copy keeps in-frame clones and lacks some. Here the sample spans tens of thousands of clones, 94% being singletons. This clone has a single count. V was clipped by 5 bases and J by 4 bases, with 9 bases between them. The CDR3 spans 13 residues. Looked up from germline, CDR1 is MNHEY and CDR2 is SMNVEV (reference sequence). The source is a human donor in good health. Sequencing used T cells isolated from PBMCs. The J gene is TRBJ1-5, the V gene TRBV27; D perhaps matches TRBD1 (6 bases). The CDR3 region has the DNA TGTGCCAGCAGTGCCAGGGGTAATCAGCCCCAGCATTTT. Protein: CASSARGNQPQHF.